Sequencing of this T cell receptor (beta chain) was carried out in a study of blood T cell repertoires in COVID-19. About the research overall: The analysed material was cDNA or gDNA that came from T cells, B-cell-depleted T cells, or PBMCs.

Per the authors' pipeline: The assay estimated nucleated cells by amplifying reference gene primers. The assay was immunoSEQ multiplex PCR, and TCRdb's table has in-frame clones only and misses some. D and trimming were read from the DNA, whereas the V and J calls and clone size are those reported in that table. The table shows approximately 300,000 clones, with 90% occurring only once. Cohort placement rested on clinical history that participants reported themselves. The sequence was collected from a man in his fifties or sixties who had recovered from COVID-19. The sequenced sample was PBMCs or T cells enriched from blood (not recorded which).

The DNA of the CDR3 is TGTGCTAGTGGTTTCGCTCTAGCGGCCTCCCAAGAGACCCAGTACTTC. It specifies CASGFALAASQETQYF. This chain joins TRBV12-5 and TRBJ2-5; 7 nucleotides match TRBD2. The junction had 8 bases not matched to a gene; V was cut back by 3 bases and J by 1 base. This CDR3 has 16 amino acids. Germline CDR1 and CDR2: LGHNT and FRNRAP.